What follows describes a single T cell receptor (beta chain). This specimen belongs to a study of blood T cell repertoires in COVID-19. V lost 4 bases to trimming and J lost 6 bases; unmatched junction nucleotides: 10. The germline V gene encodes CDR1 GTSNPN and CDR2 SVGIG (reference sequence). The CDR3 consists of 16 residues. In the authors' workflow: Counts of nucleated cells, estimated from reference gene primer amplification, were obtained. Profiling relied on immunoSEQ multiplex PCR, and the TCRdb table lists in-frame clones only, not all of them. V, J and clone size reflect that table, while D and trimming were determined from the DNA. Counted here are some 52,000 clones, roughly 88% occurring once; the ten biggest clones make up around 3%.

The chain employs TRBV30 and TRBJ2-3; 13 bases fit TRBD2. The clonotype comes from a human donor in a cohort sampled during active COVID-19. What was sequenced was peripheral blood. CDR3 DNA: TGTGCCTGGAAGCCACTAGCGGGAGGGCCATGGGATACGCAGTATTTT. It yields the protein CAWKPLAGGPWDTQYF.